The rows below give T cell receptor beta chains drawn from one sample of a study of T cells after posttransplantation cyclophosphamide. Method: immunoSEQ multiplex PCR; TCRdb's copy keeps in-frame clones and lacks some. The sample contains around 23,000 clones, roughly 98% of which appear only once. The sequenced material came from naive CD8+ T cells sorted from PBMCs. These receptors all stem from a man aged 35 to 55 in good health, CMV-negative, and a related stem cell transplant donor. Both conserved end residues are part of each CDR3. D genes are given only for firm matches. Where a row states a size, it is once, few, many or the class of an expanded clone; other rows omit it.

v_call: TRBV6-4
d_call: TRBD2
clone_size: -
j_call: TRBJ2-1
cdr3_nt: TGTGCCAGCAGCCTAGCGGGATCCTTCAATGAGCAGTTCTTC
cdr3_aa: CASSLAGSFNEQFF

v_call: TRBV5-1
d_call: TRBD2
clone_size: -
j_call: TRBJ2-7
cdr3_nt: TGCGCCAGCAGCCGGACTAGCGGGCTCGCCGGGTACTTC
cdr3_aa: CASSRTSGLAGYF

v_call: TRBV6-5
d_call: -
clone_size: -
j_call: TRBJ1-5
cdr3_nt: TGTGCCAGCAGTTATGGTGTAGGGGATCAGCCCCAGCATTTT
cdr3_aa: CASSYGVGDQPQHF

v_call: TRBV5-1
d_call: -
clone_size: -
j_call: TRBJ2-2
cdr3_nt: TGCGCCAGCAGCTTGATCGGGCTAGAGGGCACCGGGGAGCTGTTTTTT
cdr3_aa: CASSLIGLEGTGELFF

v_call: TRBV7-9
d_call: -
clone_size: -
j_call: TRBJ2-1
cdr3_nt: TGTGCCAGCAGCCAGCTAGCAGAAGAGCAGTTCTTC
cdr3_aa: CASSQLAEEQFF

v_call: TRBV4-2
d_call: -
clone_size: -
j_call: TRBJ1-2
cdr3_nt: TGTGCCAGCAGCGGGACTCTTACCCCCAACTATGGCTACACCTTC
cdr3_aa: CASSGTLTPNYGYTF

v_call: TRBV19
d_call: -
clone_size: -
j_call: TRBJ2-7
cdr3_nt: TGTGCCAGTAGTATGACAGGATCCTTCTACGAGCAGTACTTC
cdr3_aa: CASSMTGSFYEQYF

v_call: TRBV28
d_call: -
clone_size: -
j_call: TRBJ2-6
cdr3_nt: TGTGCCAGCAGTTTAATAGGGGCTGGGGCCAACGTCCTGACTTTC
cdr3_aa: CASSLIGAGANVLTF

v_call: TRBV4-3
d_call: TRBD1
clone_size: -
j_call: TRBJ2-3
cdr3_nt: TGCGCCAGCAGCCAAGGACAGGGCTTGATAAATACGCAGTATTTT
cdr3_aa: CASSQGQGLINTQYF

v_call: TRBV5-4
d_call: -
clone_size: -
j_call: TRBJ2-1
cdr3_nt: TGTGCCAGCAGCTCGGAGGCGCGAGGGCCGGGGAATGAGCAGTTCTTC
cdr3_aa: CASSSEARGPGNEQFF

v_call: TRBV6-5
d_call: TRBD2
clone_size: -
j_call: TRBJ2-2
cdr3_nt: TGTGCCAGCAGCCCGGGACTAATCACCGGGGAGCTGTTTTTT
cdr3_aa: CASSPGLITGELFF

v_call: TRBV28
d_call: -
clone_size: once
j_call: TRBJ2-2
cdr3_nt: TGTGCCAGCAGTTTACTAGCGAACACCGGGGAGCTGTTTTTT
cdr3_aa: CASSLLANTGELFF

v_call: TRBV2
d_call: -
clone_size: -
j_call: TRBJ2-5
cdr3_nt: TGTGCCAGCAGTGAAGACAGATACCAAGAGACCCAGTACTTC
cdr3_aa: CASSEDRYQETQYF

v_call: TRBV15
d_call: -
clone_size: -
j_call: TRBJ2-1
cdr3_nt: TGTGCCACCAGCAGGGGGGCGGGAGCCAATGAGCAGTTCTTC
cdr3_aa: CATSRGAGANEQFF

v_call: TRBV6-1
d_call: -
clone_size: -
j_call: TRBJ1-5
cdr3_nt: TGTGCCAGCAGTTTGAGGGATGTTAGCAATCAGCCCCAGCATTTT
cdr3_aa: CASSLRDVSNQPQHF

v_call: TRBV30
d_call: -
clone_size: -
j_call: TRBJ2-7
cdr3_nt: TGTGCCTGGAGACAGGGTCGGGTAGGGGATAACGAGCAGTACTTC
cdr3_aa: CAWRQGRVGDNEQYF

v_call: TRBV28
d_call: -
clone_size: -
j_call: TRBJ2-7
cdr3_nt: TGTGCCAGCAGTTTACCGGGGTATACCTACGAGCAGTGCTTC
cdr3_aa: CASSLPGYTYEQCF

v_call: TRBV27
d_call: TRBD1
clone_size: -
j_call: TRBJ2-7
cdr3_nt: TGTGCCACTAAAAAAAGAGTTCATGGGGACAGGGATTTTAGCTCCTACGAGCAGTACTTC
cdr3_aa: CATKKRVHGDRDFSSYEQYF

v_call: TRBV28
d_call: -
clone_size: -
j_call: TRBJ2-4
cdr3_nt: TGTGCCAGCAGTCACCGACAGGCTATCCCCATCATTCCCATTCAGTACTTC
cdr3_aa: CASSHRQAIPIIPIQYF

v_call: TRBV5-1
d_call: -
clone_size: -
j_call: TRBJ2-6
cdr3_nt: TGCGCCAGCAAAGGCGGGTCCTCTGGGGCCAACGTCCTGACTTTC
cdr3_aa: CASKGGSSGANVLTF

v_call: TRBV7-8
d_call: -
clone_size: -
j_call: TRBJ1-1
cdr3_nt: TGTGCCAGCAGCTTAGAGCGCAGCTACGGAGCTTTCTTT
cdr3_aa: CASSLERSYGAFF

v_call: TRBV6-5
d_call: TRBD1
clone_size: -
j_call: TRBJ1-5
cdr3_nt: TGTGCCAGCAGCTTTGGACAGGGGAATCAGCCCCAGCATTTT
cdr3_aa: CASSFGQGNQPQHF

v_call: TRBV9
d_call: -
clone_size: -
j_call: TRBJ2-1
cdr3_nt: TGTGCCAGCAGCCCCCGAGGAACTAGCTATAGTGAGCAGTTCTTC
cdr3_aa: CASSPRGTSYSEQFF

v_call: TRBV21-1
d_call: -
clone_size: -
j_call: TRBJ2-5
cdr3_nt: TGTGCCAGCAGCAAAGGGACAGGGTGGGGAGAGACCCAGTACTTC
cdr3_aa: CASSKGTGWGETQYF

v_call: TRBV19
d_call: -
clone_size: -
j_call: TRBJ2-5
cdr3_nt: TGTGCCAGTAGTACCACTGATAACCCGACCCAGTACTTC
cdr3_aa: CASSTTDNPTQYF

v_call: TRBV5-6
d_call: TRBD1
clone_size: -
j_call: TRBJ2-6
cdr3_nt: TGTGCCAGCAGCTTGGGACAGGGATCTGGGGCCAACGTCCTGACTTTC
cdr3_aa: CASSLGQGSGANVLTF

v_call: TRBV15
d_call: TRBD2
clone_size: -
j_call: TRBJ2-7
cdr3_nt: TGTGCCACCAGCAGAGCCGGACTAGCAGTTGAGCAGTACTTC
cdr3_aa: CATSRAGLAVEQYF